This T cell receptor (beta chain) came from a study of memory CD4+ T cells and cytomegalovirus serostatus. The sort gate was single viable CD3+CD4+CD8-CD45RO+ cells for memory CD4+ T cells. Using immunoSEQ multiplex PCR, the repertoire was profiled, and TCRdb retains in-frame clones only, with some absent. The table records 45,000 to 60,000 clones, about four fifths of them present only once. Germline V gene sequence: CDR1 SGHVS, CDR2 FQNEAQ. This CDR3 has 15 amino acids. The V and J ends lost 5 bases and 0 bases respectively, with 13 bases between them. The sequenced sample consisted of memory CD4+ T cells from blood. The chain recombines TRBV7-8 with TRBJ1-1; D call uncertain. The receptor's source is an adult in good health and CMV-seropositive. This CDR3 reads CASSPGGPLNTEAFF. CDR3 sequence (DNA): TGTGCCAGCAGCCCTGGCGGACCCCTGAACACTGAAGCTTTCTTT. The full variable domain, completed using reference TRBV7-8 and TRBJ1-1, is GAGVSQSPRYKVAKRGQDVALRCDPISGHVSLFWYQQALGQGPEFLTYFQNEAQLDKSGLPSDRFFAERPEGSVSTLKIQRTQQEDSAVYLCASSPGGPLNTEAFFGQGTRLTVV.